Listed here is a single T cell receptor beta chain. Assay used: immunoSEQ multiplex PCR; TCRdb lists only in-frame clones, some missing. The table lists over 120,000 clones, roughly nine tenths of them singletons. The data originate from a study of T cell responses to AZD1222 COVID-19 vaccine. Overall study: Pooling covered second doses at about 4 or about 12 weeks.

This sequence was found in an adult in good health. Material: peripheral blood, obtained on day 0 of AZD1222 vaccination.

The chain's CDR3 is CASSIGAGARQETQYF. As DNA, the CDR3 is TGTGCCAGTAGTATAGGGGCAGGGGCTCGACAAGAGACCCAGTACTTC. The chain has TRBV19 and TRBJ2-5; D possibly corresponds to TRBD1 (6 bases). CDR3 length: 16 residues. Per germline, CDR1 LNHDA and CDR2 SQIVND (reference sequence). V was cut by 1 base and J by 2 bases, with 14 bases left in between.